The present TCR beta chain was sequenced within a study of low-dose radiotherapy and immunotherapy resistance in tumors. Germline CDR1 reads SGHDT; CDR2 reads YYEEEE. The V gene lost 0 bases and the J gene lost 5 bases, with 2 bases spanning the gap. This CDR3 has 11 residues. The time point: after trial treatment. Regarding treatment: LDRT plus nivolumab, ipilimumab, low-dose cyclophosphamide and aspirin (RACIN trial). Every donor was treated with nivolumab, ipilimumab, aspirin, low-dose cyclophosphamide and also low-dose radiotherapy. Alpha- and beta-chain coverage of first-strand cDNA came from TRAV- and TRBV-specific primers. A constant-region primer paired with the V-primer adapter amplified TCRs over about 18 PCR cycles. mRNA isolates were amplified via in vitro transcription. TCRdb re-called the reads through MiXCR, storing one row per CDR3 protein. This sample has under 35,000 distinct CDR3 sequences; approximately 49% occur once, and the top ten carry roughly 5.8%.

The sequenced sample was PBMCs, obtained after low-dose radiotherapy plus immunotherapy. V usage is TRBV5-6 and J usage is TRBJ2-5, with D unclear. The TCR originated in a male donor with gallbladder cancer. This CDR3 is CASSLAETQYF. CDR3 DNA sequence: TGTGCCAGCAGCTTGGCTGAGACCCAGTACTTC.